This entry lists 13 T cell receptor beta chains sequenced from one sample in a study of radiotherapy plus CTLA-4 blockade in lung cancer. Profiling relied on immunoSEQ multiplex PCR, and the TCRdb table lists in-frame clones only, not all of them. The repertoire holds some 73,000 clones, with nearly 75% as singletons. The sample consisted of peripheral blood, taken from a patient treated with radiotherapy plus ipilimumab. The receptors stem from a human donor with non-small cell lung cancer whose response to radiotherapy plus ipilimumab could not be evaluated.

This clone was seen just once. V and J are TRBV7-2 and TRBJ2-2; 7 bases map to TRBD2. Germline CDR1 SGHTA, CDR2 FQGNSA. The J segment lost 4 bases and the V segment lost 5 bases, leaving 7 bases of the junction unmatched. The CDR3 has 15 residues. The CDR3 DNA is TGTGCCAGCAGCCCGACTAGCTGGGGCACCGGGGAGCTGTTTTTT. It encodes CASSPTSWGTGELFF.

The chain combines TRBV5-1 with TRBJ2-1, with D maybe TRBD1 (6 bases). Trimming removed 3 bases from V and 0 bases from J, with 13 bases in between. CDR1 and CDR2 from the germline V gene are SGHRS and YFSETQ. This CDR3 spans 16 amino acids. The CDR3 protein is CASSYLQGGSYNEQFF. CDR3 DNA sequence: TGCGCCAGCAGCTACCTACAGGGTGGCTCCTACAATGAGCAGTTCTTC.

This chain joins TRBV6-1 and TRBJ2-7, with D hard to call. This CDR3 spans 14 amino acids. The V end was cut by 1 base, the J end by 0 bases, with 7 bases between. Germline CDR1 is MNHNS and CDR2 is SASEGT. CDR3 residues: CASSEDRSSYEQYF. DNA for the CDR3: TGTGCCAGCAGTGAAGACCGGAGCTCCTACGAGCAGTACTTC.

The genes are TRBV5-1 and TRBJ2-1; possibly TRBD2 for D (7 bases). Trimming removed 0 bases at V and 8 bases at J, with 9 bases between. The length of the CDR3 is 13 residues. Germline V CDR1 and CDR2: SGHRS, YFSETQ. The CDR3 here is CASSLGGGDEQFF. CDR3 DNA sequence: TGCGCCAGCAGCTTGGGGGGGGGCGATGAGCAGTTCTTC.

The chain carries TRBV25-1 and TRBJ2-1; possible D gene TRBD2, 6 bases. Trimming removed 1 base at V and 5 bases at J, with 9 bases between. The CDR3 loop spans 14 amino acids. Germline V gene data show CDR1 as MGHDK and CDR2 as SYGVNS. The CDR3 sequence: CASSEWGGNNEQFF. The DNA of the CDR3 is TGTGCCAGCAGTGAATGGGGCGGGAACAATGAGCAGTTCTTC.

The chain carries TRBV5-4 and TRBJ2-3; D not resolved. The germline V gene encodes CDR1 SGHNT and CDR2 YYREEE (reference sequence). The CDR3 runs 14 residues. V dropped 0 bases and J dropped 2 bases, with 7 bases sitting between them. The CDR3 nucleotides read TGTGCCAGCAGCTTGGGAGCCCCCACAGATACGCAGTATTTT. It is translated as CASSLGAPTDTQYF.

The chain recombines TRBV9 with TRBJ2-3, with a weak D call TRBD2 (6 bases). The CDR3 totals 16 residues. Trimming shortened V by 1 base and J by 1 base, and 13 bases separated the two germline ends. CDR1 and CDR2 (germline): SGDLS, YYNGEE. CDR3 DNA: TGTGCCAGCAGCGTAAGGGGCGGGACCGGCACAGATACGCAGTATTTT. Translation gives CASSVRGGTGTDTQYF.

J is TRBJ1-5 and V is TRBV14; unclear D gene. This CDR3 region has 12 residues. Trimming left V 5 bases short and J 4 bases short, with 6 bases between. Germline loops: CDR1 SGHDN, CDR2 FVKESK. CDR3 protein: CASSSMNQPQHF. The CDR3 nucleotides read TGTGCCAGCAGCTCCATGAATCAGCCCCAGCATTTT.

J is TRBJ2-7 and V is TRBV5-1; D is perhaps TRBD1 (6 bases). This CDR3 is 18 amino acids long. From germline, CDR1 is SGHRS and CDR2 YFSETQ. The ends were cut back, 2 bases at V and 6 bases at J, with 27 bases in the middle. CDR3 in amino acids: CASSFDYGTLVTNGEQYF. In DNA, the CDR3 is TGCGCCAGCAGCTTCGATTACGGGACACTGGTTACGAATGGCGAGCAGTACTTC.

The V call is TRBV28, the J call TRBJ2-4; 10 bases match TRBD1. The length of the CDR3 is 17 residues. Germline assignment: CDR1 MDHEN and CDR2 SYDVKM. J was trimmed by 0 bases and V by 5 bases; bases with no gene match: 7. CDR3 amino acids: CASSNRDRGLAKNIQYF. Written as DNA, the CDR3 is TGTGCCAGCAGTAACCGGGACAGGGGATTAGCCAAAAACATTCAGTACTTC.

The rearrangement links TRBV5-6 to TRBJ2-7; 9 bases map to TRBD2. Germline V gene data show CDR1 as SGHDT and CDR2 as YYEEEE. This CDR3 region has 14 residues. Losses at the gene ends were 0 bases for V and 5 bases for J; bases not matched to a gene: 3. The CDR3 spells CASSLVAGDHEQYF. The CDR3 DNA is TGTGCCAGCAGCTTGGTAGCGGGAGACCACGAGCAGTACTTC.

The J gene is TRBJ1-2, the V gene TRBV7-3, with D unclear. V shed 4 bases and J shed 4 bases, with 7 bases lying between them. This CDR3 region has 12 residues. Germline V gene sequence: CDR1 SGHTA, CDR2 FQGTGA. In DNA, the CDR3 is TGTGCCAGCAGCTCCGGGATCTATGGCTACACCTTC. Protein: CASSSGIYGYTF.

The chain combines TRBV4-3 with TRBJ2-5; 9 nucleotides align to TRBD1. Judging by the DNA end, TRBJ2-7 fits better; the J call may be wrong. The CDR3 extends over 16 amino acids. Germline V gene lookup returns CDR1 LGHNA and CDR2 YSLEER. The CDR3 DNA reads TGCGCCAGCAGCCAGGGCGGCGTGGACAGGGGCTACGAGCAGTACTTC. It codes for CASSQGGVDRGYEQYF.